This passage covers 20 T cell receptor beta chains from one sample sequenced in a study of neurological immune-mediated disorders. TCRdb re-analysed the 5' RACE reads in MiXCR, keeping a single row per CDR3 protein. The table lists approximately 82,000 distinct CDR3 sequences, around 14% of them singletons. Sequenced material: PBMCs. All receptors come from a woman aged 45-59 years in good health.

This sequence joins TRBV28 and TRBJ2-1; 12 bases line up with TRBD2. CDR3 size: 17 residues. V shed 1 base, J shed 10 bases, and the junction held 11 bases outside the gene matches. Germline-derived CDR1 and CDR2 are MDHEN and SYDVKM. The DNA of the CDR3 is TGTGCCAGCAGTTTATTAGGGGCTAGCGGGAGGGCCGGGGAGCAGTTCTTC. Translation: CASSLLGASGRAGEQFF.

As regards this clonotype: A read error is possible here, since a much larger clone lies one base away. This chain joins TRBV29-1 and TRBJ1-1; tentative D call: TRBD1 (5 bases). The CDR3 contains 13 residues. Germline V gene sequence: CDR1 SQVTM, CDR2 ANQGSEA. The V end was cut by 5 bases, the J end by 6 bases, with 16 bases between. The CDR3 is CSVSSGAGAEAFF. In DNA form, the CDR3 reads TGCAGCGTTAGTTCTGGGGCCGGGGCTGAAGCTTTCTTT.

This clonotype appeared many times. The junction and the germline gene differ at one end; a read error may be behind it. The V gene is TRBV7-7, the J gene TRBJ2-3; D is unresolved. The CDR3 runs to 14 residues. The germline CDR1 and CDR2 sequences are SSHAT and FNYEAQ (reference sequence). The CDR3: CASSQTTSTDTQYF. CDR3 DNA: TGTGCTAGCAGCCAAACGACTAGCACAGATACGCAGTATTTT.

This chain joins TRBV29-1 and TRBJ1-5; D may be TRBD1 (5 bases). The V gene's germline CDR1 is SQVTM and CDR2 ANQGSEA. The V and J ends lost 6 bases and 1 base respectively, with 10 bases between them. This CDR3 contains 13 residues. The CDR3 DNA reads TGCAGCGTCGCCCGGGACAGCAATCAGCCCCAGCATTTT. Translating gives CSVARDSNQPQHF.

In this sample, this clonotype turned up many times. This chain links TRBV5-1 with TRBJ1-6; D is unclear. The V gene's germline CDR1 is SGHRS and CDR2 YFSETQ. CDR3 length: 14 amino acids. The V gene lost 1 base and the J gene lost 8 bases, with 10 bases spanning the gap. CDR3 residues: CASSLRAVDSPLHF. The CDR3 nucleotides read TGCGCCAGCAGCTTGAGGGCAGTTGATTCACCCCTCCACTTT.

This clonotype was found many times. J is TRBJ1-1 and V is TRBV24-1; no firm D call. This CDR3 has 13 amino acids. The germline V gene has CDR1 KGHDR and CDR2 SFDVKD. Trimming removed 1 base from V and 5 bases from J, with 7 bases in between. Written as DNA, the CDR3 is TGTGCCACCAGTGATTTATGGGAGACTGAAGCTTTCTTT. Translating gives CATSDLWETEAFF.

In its sample, this clonotype was seen many times. The rearrangement joins TRBV3-1 to TRBJ1-6; weak D call: TRBD1 (5 bases). The CDR3 is made up of 15 amino acids. The V and J ends lost 1 base and 8 bases respectively, with 12 bases between them. CDR1 is LGHDT and CDR2 is YNNKEL in the germline V gene (reference sequence). CDR3 loop: CASSQVPGAYSPLHF. As DNA, the CDR3 is TGTGCCAGCAGCCAAGTGCCCGGGGCATATTCACCCCTCCACTTT.

This clonotype occurred many times. The rearrangement uses TRBV20-1 and TRBJ1-5, with TRBD1 as a possible D gene (5 bases). The CDR3 has 13 residues. CDR1 and CDR2 from the germline V gene are DFQATT and SNEGSKA (reference sequence). Deletions cut 2 bases from V and 7 bases from J, with 12 bases between. CDR3 region: CSARRRGGQPQHF. CDR3 in DNA: TGCAGTGCTAGACGTAGGGGCGGCCAGCCCCAGCATTTT.

This clonotype appeared many times. V gene TRBV5-1 combines with J gene TRBJ2-1; 9 bases line up with TRBD1. The junction had 3 bases not matched to a gene; V was cut back by 4 bases and J by 7 bases. The length of the CDR3 is 13 residues. Looked up from germline, CDR1 is SGHRS and CDR2 is YFSETQ. CDR3 DNA sequence: TGCGCCAGCAGCACGGACAGGGGAAATGAGCAGTTCTTC. This gives the protein CASSTDRGNEQFF.

This clonotype occurred many times. The chain carries TRBV4-2 and TRBJ2-2, with 9 bases matching TRBD2. Unmatched junction bases numbered 2, after V lost 1 base and J lost 2 bases. Germline values: CDR1 LGHNA, CDR2 YNFKEQ. CDR3 length: 16 residues. The CDR3 region is CASSQVRGGNTGELFF. CDR3 DNA: TGTGCCAGCAGCCAAGTGCGGGGGGGTAACACCGGGGAGCTGTTTTTT.

This clonotype was counted only a few times. The V and J genes are TRBV20-1 and TRBJ2-5, with D perhaps matching TRBD1 (6 bases). Germline assignment: CDR1 DFQATT and CDR2 SNEGSKA (reference sequence). V shed 6 bases and J shed 5 bases, with 16 bases lying between them. The CDR3 is made up of 13 amino acids. The CDR3 spells CSAESRGYETQYF. The CDR3 coding sequence is TGCAGTGCCGAAAGCAGGGGCTATGAGACCCAGTACTTC.

At least ten counts were recorded for this clonotype. The chain recombines TRBV5-1 with TRBJ1-1; the match to TRBD1 covers 10 bases. V shed 6 bases, J shed 4 bases, and the junction held 9 bases outside the gene matches. Germline V gene data show CDR1 as SGHRS and CDR2 as YFSETQ. The CDR3 runs to 15 residues. The CDR3 here is CASKGQGVSGTEAFF. The CDR3 DNA is TGCGCCAGCAAAGGACAGGGGGTCTCGGGCACTGAAGCTTTCTTT.

This clonotype was recorded at least ten times. V gene TRBV5-1 combines with J gene TRBJ1-5; D gene uncertain. The germline V gene has CDR1 SGHRS and CDR2 YFSETQ. The length of the CDR3 is 18 residues. V was clipped by 0 bases and J by 4 bases, with 20 bases between them. CDR3: CASSLGPPGSAENQPQHF. The CDR3 bases are TGCGCCAGCAGCTTGGGGCCCCCCGGCAGTGCCGAGAATCAGCCCCAGCATTTT.

Ten or more counts support this clonotype. In nucleotides, the CDR3 is TGCGCCAGCAGCTTGTTGGGCGGAAGAGATACCCAGTACTTC. Protein sequence: CASSLLGGRDTQYF. The chain employs TRBV5-1 and TRBJ2-5; no definite D call. This CDR3 is built from 14 residues. Trimming left V 1 base short and J 8 bases short, with 15 bases between. From germline, CDR1 is SGHRS and CDR2 YFSETQ.

This clonotype was seen a few times. The V and J genes are TRBV11-2 and TRBJ1-1; possible D gene TRBD1, 6 bases. The CDR3 length is 14 residues. The germline V and J ends were trimmed by 5 bases and 4 bases, with 14 bases remaining between them. The germline V gene encodes CDR1 SGHAT and CDR2 FQNNGV. The CDR3 protein is CASSAAGVGTEAFF. In DNA, the CDR3 is TGTGCCAGCAGCGCCGCAGGGGTGGGCACTGAAGCTTTCTTT.

This clonotype was seen many times. The chain couples TRBV9 to TRBJ2-2; TRBD2 is a possible D gene (5 bases). Trimming shortened V by 7 bases and J by 0 bases, and 7 bases separated the two germline ends. Germline V gene lookup returns CDR1 SGDLS and CDR2 YYNGEE. The CDR3 runs to 13 residues. CDR3 residues: CASRGANTGELFF. CDR3 nucleotide sequence: TGTGCCAGCCGGGGAGCGAACACCGGGGAGCTGTTTTTT.

V and J are TRBV20-1 and TRBJ2-5; D remains unclear. The V gene lost 4 bases and the J gene lost 4 bases, with 16 bases spanning the gap. The V gene's germline CDR1 is DFQATT and CDR2 SNEGSKA (reference sequence). The CDR3 length is 14 residues. DNA for the CDR3: TGCAGTGCTACTACTGGCCTCCACAGAGAGACCCAGTACTTC. This sequence encodes CSATTGLHRETQYF.

The CDR3 DNA reads TGTGCCAGCAGTTTTGGAGGGGGTATTAACACCGGGGAGCTGTTTTTT. This codes for CASSFGGGINTGELFF. This sequence joins TRBV12-3 or TRBV12-4 and TRBJ2-2, with D perhaps being TRBD1 or TRBD2 (6 bases each). Trimming took 3 bases from V and 2 from J, leaving 13 bases between them. This CDR3 region has 16 residues.

This clonotype occurred many times. The V and J genes are TRBV7-2 and TRBJ1-2; 8 bases agree with TRBD1. The germline CDR1 and CDR2 sequences are SGHTA and FQGNSA. Trimming at V came to 4 bases and at J to 4 bases, leaving 14 bases not matched to a gene. The CDR3 length is 17 residues. CDR3 loop: CASSYRNPGQALYGYTF. The CDR3 coding sequence is TGTGCCAGCAGCTACCGCAATCCGGGACAGGCGCTCTATGGCTACACCTTC.

This clonotype was seen ten or more times. The rearrangement links TRBV7-2 to TRBJ2-1; D may correspond to TRBD1 or TRBD2 (5 bases each). CDR3 length: 16 amino acids. Germline V gene sequence: CDR1 SGHTA, CDR2 FQGNSA. Trimming removed 4 bases from V and 3 bases from J, with 16 bases in between. DNA of the CDR3: TGTGCCAGCAGCTACGCCCCGGGACCTGTCTACAATGAGCAGTTCTTC. This sequence encodes CASSYAPGPVYNEQFF.